This is a list of T cell receptor beta chains from one sample in a study of shared clonotypes between healthy human individuals. The repertoire was sequenced with immunoSEQ multiplex PCR; TCRdb's copy has only in-frame clones and lacks some. The table records about 480,000 clones, 75% to 80% of them present only once. Sequencing was carried out using PBMCs. These receptors were collected from a middle-aged woman in good health. Some clones in this sample may be carry-over from other donors' samples. The CDR3 runs from the conserved cysteine through the conserved F or W. The D gene is left open where the match is weak. The size of a clone is reported for some rows only, either as once, few or many, or as a class for expanded clones.

abundance	v_gene	d_gene	j_gene	CDR3aa	CDR3nt
-	TRBV18	-	TRBJ1-2	CASSPPGTSPAYGYTF	TGTGCCAGCTCACCACCGGGGACATCTCCCGCCTATGGCTACACCTTC
-	TRBV28	TRBD2	TRBJ2-4	CASTPGRLAGGMAKNIQYF	TGTGCCAGCACCCCCGGGAGGCTAGCGGGAGGTATGGCCAAAAACATTCAGTACTTC
-	TRBV28	-	TRBJ1-1	CASSSPGMGEAFF	TGTGCCAGCAGTTCCCCGGGGATGGGAGAAGCTTTCTTT
-	TRBV2	TRBD1	TRBJ2-3	CASKGAPLMDTQYF	TGTGCCAGCAAGGGGGCACCCCTTATGGATACGCAGTATTTT
-	TRBV4-2	-	TRBJ2-2	CASSQAPERTGELFF	TGTGCCAGCAGCCAAGCCCCCGAGAGGACCGGGGAGCTGTTTTTT
once	TRBV19	-	TRBJ1-5	CASSIGQGFQPQHF	TGTGCCAGTAGTATCGGGCAGGGGTTTCAGCCCCAGCATTTT
once	TRBV5-6	-	TRBJ2-7	CASSLGGLGAHIYEQYF	TGTGCCAGCAGCTTGGGTGGTTTAGGGGCCCATATATACGAGCAGTACTTC
-	TRBV28	TRBD1	TRBJ1-1	CASSLGKGAPNTEAFF	TGTGCCAGCAGTTTAGGGAAGGGGGCGCCGAACACTGAAGCTTTCTTT
-	TRBV14	-	TRBJ2-4	CASSQEGLQGGGLAKNIQYF	TGTGCCAGCAGCCAAGAGGGCCTTCAGGGAGGAGGACTAGCCAAAAACATTCAGTACTTC
once	TRBV28	-	TRBJ2-5	CASSTKRQAETQYF	TGTGCCAGCAGTACCAAGCGACAGGCAGAGACCCAGTACTTC
-	TRBV5-4	TRBD2	TRBJ2-1	CASSAGLAENEQFF	TGTGCCAGCAGCGCCGGACTAGCGGAGAATGAGCAGTTCTTC
-	TRBV19	-	TRBJ2-7	CASSIHRDGLFHEQYF	TGTGCCAGTAGTATACACCGGGACGGCCTTTTCCACGAGCAGTACTTC
-	TRBV19	TRBD1	TRBJ1-2	CASSQGDAGYGYTF	TGTGCCAGTAGTCAGGGGGATGCGGGCTATGGCTACACCTTC
-	TRBV19	-	TRBJ2-6	CASSIGWQGRTGANVLTF	TGTGCCAGTAGTATCGGGTGGCAGGGGCGAACTGGGGCCAACGTCCTGACTTTC
-	TRBV28	-	TRBJ1-4	CASSPGATNEKLFF	TGTGCCAGCAGCCCAGGGGCAACTAATGAAAAACTGTTTTTT
-	TRBV19	TRBD1	TRBJ2-3	CASSTGQGRTDTQYF	TGTGCCAGTAGTACCGGACAGGGCCGCACAGATACGCAGTATTTT
-	TRBV2	-	TRBJ2-7	CASSSNWSYEQYF	TGTGCCAGCAGTTCCAACTGGTCCTACGAGCAGTACTTC
-	TRBV7-8	-	TRBJ2-7	CASSFSSGAYEQYF	TGTGCCAGCAGCTTTTCATCCGGGGCCTACGAGCAGTACTTC
-	TRBV19	TRBD1	TRBJ2-3	CASSGTATDTQYF	TGTGCCAGTAGTGGGACAGCAACAGATACGCAGTATTTT
-	TRBV7-9	-	TRBJ1-2	CASSKYDTGNYGYTF	TGTGCCAGCAGCAAATACGACACGGGTAACTATGGCTACACCTTC
once	TRBV5-1	TRBD2	TRBJ2-7	CASKSGRGSYEQYF	TGCGCCAGCAAGAGCGGGAGAGGTTCCTACGAGCAGTACTTC
-	TRBV4-1	-	TRBJ2-1	CASGPPRVVNEQFF	TGCGCCAGCGGGCCGCCCCGGGTAGTCAATGAGCAGTTCTTC
-	TRBV11-2	-	TRBJ2-5	CASSSNRQGGTQYF	TGTGCCAGCAGCTCCAATCGCCAGGGAGGGACCCAGTACTTC
-	TRBV11-2	-	TRBJ2-1	CASSKRWEQFF	TGTGCCAGCAGTAAGCGATGGGAGCAGTTCTTC
-	TRBV30	TRBD2	TRBJ2-1	CAWRASGGGEQFF	TGTGCCTGGAGGGCTAGCGGGGGTGGGGAGCAGTTCTTC
-	TRBV7-6	-	TRBJ2-7	CASSPGTSNQYEQYF	TGTGCCAGCAGCCCCGGGACTTCGAATCAATACGAGCAGTACTTC
-	TRBV6-1	-	TRBJ2-7	CASSIVSILRGEQYF	TGTGCCAGCAGTATCGTTAGCATCCTCCGGGGCGAGCAGTACTTC